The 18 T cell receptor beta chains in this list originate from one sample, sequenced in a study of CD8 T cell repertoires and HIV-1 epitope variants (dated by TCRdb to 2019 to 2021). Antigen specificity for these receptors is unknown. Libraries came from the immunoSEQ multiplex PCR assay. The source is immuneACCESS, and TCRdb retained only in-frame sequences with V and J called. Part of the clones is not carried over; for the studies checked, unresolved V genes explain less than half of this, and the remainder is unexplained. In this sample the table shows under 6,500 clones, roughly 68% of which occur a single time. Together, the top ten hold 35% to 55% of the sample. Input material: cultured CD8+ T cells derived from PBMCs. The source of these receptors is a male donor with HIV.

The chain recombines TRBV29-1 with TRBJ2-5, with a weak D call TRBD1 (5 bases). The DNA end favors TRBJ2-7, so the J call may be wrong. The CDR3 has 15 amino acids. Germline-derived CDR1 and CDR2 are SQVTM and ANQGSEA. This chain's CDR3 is CSVEDEDNSSYEQYF. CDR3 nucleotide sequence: TGCAGCGTTGAAGATGAGGACAACAGCTCCTACGAGCAGTACTTC.

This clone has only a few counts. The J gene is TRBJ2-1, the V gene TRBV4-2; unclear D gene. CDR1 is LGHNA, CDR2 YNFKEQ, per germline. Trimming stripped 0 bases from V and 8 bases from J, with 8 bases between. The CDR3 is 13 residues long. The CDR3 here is CASSQDPSYEQFF. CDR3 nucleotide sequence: TGTGCCAGCAGCCAAGACCCTAGTTATGAGCAGTTCTTC.

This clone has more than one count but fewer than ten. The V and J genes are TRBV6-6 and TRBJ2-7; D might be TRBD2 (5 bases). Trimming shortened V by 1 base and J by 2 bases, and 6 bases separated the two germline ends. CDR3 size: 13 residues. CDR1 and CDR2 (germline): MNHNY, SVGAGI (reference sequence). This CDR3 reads CASSYFGAYEQYF. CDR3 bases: TGTGCCAGCAGTTACTTCGGGGCCTACGAGCAGTACTTC.

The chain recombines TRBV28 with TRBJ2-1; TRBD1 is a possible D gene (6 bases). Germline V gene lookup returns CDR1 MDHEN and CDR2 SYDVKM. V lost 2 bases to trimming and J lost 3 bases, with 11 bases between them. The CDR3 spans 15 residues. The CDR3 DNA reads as TGTGCCAGCAGTTTACAGGGGTGGATCTACAATGAGCAGTTCTTC. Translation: CASSLQGWIYNEQFF. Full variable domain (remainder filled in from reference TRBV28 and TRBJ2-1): DVKVTQSSRYLVKRTGEKVFLECVQDMDHENMFWYRQDPGLGLRLIYFSYDVKMKEKGDIPEGYSVSREKKERFSLILESASTNQTSMYLCASSLQGWIYNEQFFGPGTRLTVL.

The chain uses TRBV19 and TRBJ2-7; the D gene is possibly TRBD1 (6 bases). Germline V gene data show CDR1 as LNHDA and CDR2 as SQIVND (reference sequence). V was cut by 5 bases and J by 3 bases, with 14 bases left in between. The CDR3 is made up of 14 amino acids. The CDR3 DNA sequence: TGTGCCAGTAGTGCGGACAGCCAGTTCTACGAGCAGTACTTC. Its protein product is CASSADSQFYEQYF.

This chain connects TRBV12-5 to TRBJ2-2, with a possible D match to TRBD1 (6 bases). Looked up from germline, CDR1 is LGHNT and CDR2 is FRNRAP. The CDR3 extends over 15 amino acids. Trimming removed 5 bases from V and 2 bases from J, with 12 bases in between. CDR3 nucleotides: TGTGCTAGTGGTACCGGGACACAAAACACCGGGGAGCTGTTTTTT. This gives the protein CASGTGTQNTGELFF.

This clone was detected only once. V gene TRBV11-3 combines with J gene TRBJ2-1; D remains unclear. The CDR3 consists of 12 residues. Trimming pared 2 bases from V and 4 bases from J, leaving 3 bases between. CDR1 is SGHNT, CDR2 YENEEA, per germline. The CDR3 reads CASSLIYNEQFF. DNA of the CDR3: TGTGCCAGCAGCTTAATATACAATGAGCAGTTCTTC. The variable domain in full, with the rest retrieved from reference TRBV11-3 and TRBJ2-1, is EAGVVQSPRYKIIEKKQPVAFWCNPISGHNTLYWYLQNLGQGPELLIRYENEEAVDDSQLPKDRFSAERLKGVDSTLKIQPAELGDSAVYLCASSLIYNEQFFGPGTRLTVL.

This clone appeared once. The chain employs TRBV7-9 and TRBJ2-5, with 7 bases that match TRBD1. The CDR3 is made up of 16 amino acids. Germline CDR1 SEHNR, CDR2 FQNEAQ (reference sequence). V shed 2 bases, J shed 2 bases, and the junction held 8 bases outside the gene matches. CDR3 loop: CASSLLGQSSQETQYF. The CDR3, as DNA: TGTGCCAGCAGCTTACTGGGACAGAGTTCTCAAGAGACCCAGTACTTC. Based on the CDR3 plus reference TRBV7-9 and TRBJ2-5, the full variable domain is DTGVSQNPRHKITKRGQNVTFRCDPISEHNRLYWYRQTLGQGPEFLTYFQNEAQLEKSRLLSDRFSAERPKGSFSTLEIQRTEQGDSAMYLCASSLLGQSSQETQYFGPGTRLLVL.

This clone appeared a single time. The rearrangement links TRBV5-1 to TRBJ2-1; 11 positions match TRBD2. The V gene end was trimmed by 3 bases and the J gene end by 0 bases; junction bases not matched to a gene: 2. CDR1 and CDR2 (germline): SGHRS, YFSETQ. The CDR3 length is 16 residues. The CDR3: CASSSTSGSSYNEQFF. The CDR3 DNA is TGCGCCAGCAGCTCAACTAGCGGGAGCTCCTACAATGAGCAGTTCTTC.

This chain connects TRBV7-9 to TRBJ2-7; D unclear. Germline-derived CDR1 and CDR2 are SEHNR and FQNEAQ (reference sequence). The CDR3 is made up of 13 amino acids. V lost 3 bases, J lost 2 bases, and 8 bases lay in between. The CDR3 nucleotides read TGTGCCAGCAGCTTGGCGGCGGCCTACGAGCAGTACTTC. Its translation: CASSLAAAYEQYF.

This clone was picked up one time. The CDR3 sequence is CASSTDGTGSSEQYF. The CDR3 nucleotides are TGTGCCAGTAGTACAGACGGGACAGGGTCGAGCGAGCAGTACTTC. The chain employs TRBV19 and TRBJ2-7, with TRBD1 matching over 9 bases. Germline loops: CDR1 LNHDA, CDR2 SQIVND (reference sequence). V gave up 4 bases and J gave up 6 bases; unmatched junction bases: 10. The CDR3 runs 15 residues.

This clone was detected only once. CDR3 in amino acids: CASSIDHSTSGANVLTF. The CDR3 DNA reads TGTGCCAGTAGTATAGATCATAGTACCTCTGGGGCCAACGTCCTGACTTTC. The V call is TRBV19, the J call TRBJ2-6; D remains ambiguous. The CDR3 loop spans 17 amino acids. V lost 0 bases to trimming and J lost 0 bases, with 9 bases between them. Per the germline V gene, CDR1 is LNHDA and CDR2 is SQIVND (reference sequence).

DNA of the CDR3: TGTGCCAGCAGTGACGGACTAGCGGGGGGGCATACGCAGTATTTT. It translates to CASSDGLAGGHTQYF. The chain joins TRBV6-4 to TRBJ2-3, with 15 bases that match TRBD2. V trimming: 2 bases; J trimming: 7 bases; junction bases outside the gene matches: 1. CDR3 length: 15 amino acids. CDR1 MRHNA and CDR2 SNTAGT come from the germline V gene.

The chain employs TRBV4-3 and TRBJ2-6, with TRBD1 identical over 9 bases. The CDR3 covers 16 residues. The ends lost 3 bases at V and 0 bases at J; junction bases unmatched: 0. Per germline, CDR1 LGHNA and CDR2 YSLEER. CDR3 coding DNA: TGCGCCAGCAGCCAGACAGGGGGCTCTGGGGCCAACGTCCTGACTTTC. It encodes CASSQTGGSGANVLTF.

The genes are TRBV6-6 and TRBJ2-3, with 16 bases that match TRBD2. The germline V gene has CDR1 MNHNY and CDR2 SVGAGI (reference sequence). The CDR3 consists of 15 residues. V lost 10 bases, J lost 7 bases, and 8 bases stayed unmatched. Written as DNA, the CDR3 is TGTGCCACCCTAAGGGGACTAGCGGGAGGGAATACGCAGTATTTT. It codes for CATLRGLAGGNTQYF.

The CDR3 DNA reads as TGTGCCAGCAGTTTATCACAGGGGATATCCTACAATGAGCAGTTCTTC. This sequence encodes CASSLSQGISYNEQFF. This chain joins TRBV2 and TRBJ2-1, with 7 bases lining up with TRBD1. The junction had 8 bases not matched to a gene; V was cut back by 5 bases and J by 1 base. Looked up from germline, CDR1 is SNHLY and CDR2 is FYNNEI. This CDR3 contains 16 residues.

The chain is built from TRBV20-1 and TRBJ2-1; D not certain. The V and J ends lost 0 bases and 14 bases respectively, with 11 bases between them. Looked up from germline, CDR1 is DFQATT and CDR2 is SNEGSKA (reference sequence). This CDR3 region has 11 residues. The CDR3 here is CSAREPNSEFF. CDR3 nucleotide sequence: TGCAGTGCTAGAGAACCAAACTCGGAGTTCTTC.

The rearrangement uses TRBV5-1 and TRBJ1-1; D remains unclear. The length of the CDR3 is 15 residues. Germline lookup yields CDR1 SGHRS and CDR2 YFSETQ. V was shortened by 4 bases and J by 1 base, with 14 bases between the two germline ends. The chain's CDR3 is CASSPESTGNTEAFF. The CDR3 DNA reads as TGCGCCAGCAGCCCCGAATCGACGGGGAACACTGAAGCTTTCTTT.